These T cell receptor beta chains were read from a single sample in a study of T cell responses to AZD1222 COVID-19 vaccine. Profiling relied on immunoSEQ multiplex PCR, and the TCRdb table lists in-frame clones only, not all of them. The repertoire holds about 72,000 clones, with approximately 90% as singletons. Specimen: peripheral blood, collected on day 0 of AZD1222 vaccination. These TCRs come from an adult in good health. CDR3s include the opening cysteine and the closing phenylalanine or tryptophan. D genes are given only for firm matches. Clone sizes are given selectively: once, few, many, or a class where the clone is expanded.

clone size: .; J gene: TRBJ1-6; D gene: .; V gene: TRBV7-2; CDR3 DNA: TGTGCCAGCAGCTTAGTGCTTCGCTCCTATAATTCACCCCTCCACTTT; CDR3 protein: CASSLVLRSYNSPLHF
clone size: .; J gene: TRBJ1-5; D gene: .; V gene: TRBV28; CDR3 DNA: TGTGCCAGCAGTTTCAGGCCGGAGGGGCCCCAGCATTTT; CDR3 protein: CASSFRPEGPQHF
clone size: .; J gene: TRBJ1-1; D gene: .; V gene: TRBV27; CDR3 DNA: TGTGCCAGCAGTTTATCTCAGGGTTCCGAAGCTTTCTTT; CDR3 protein: CASSLSQGSEAFF
clone size: once; J gene: TRBJ1-5; D gene: TRBD1; V gene: TRBV7-2; CDR3 DNA: TGTGCCAGCAGCTTAGGGGGTGACAGGGGAGGTCAGCCCCAGCATTTT; CDR3 protein: CASSLGGDRGGQPQHF
clone size: .; J gene: TRBJ1-1; D gene: TRBD1; V gene: TRBV30; CDR3 DNA: TGTGCCTGGCAGGGACAGGGATCCCTGGAAGCTTTCTTT; CDR3 protein: CAWQGQGSLEAFF
clone size: .; J gene: TRBJ1-5; D gene: .; V gene: TRBV4-2; CDR3 DNA: TGTGCCAGCAGCCAAGATTGGAATCAGCCCCAGCATTTT; CDR3 protein: CASSQDWNQPQHF
clone size: .; J gene: TRBJ2-7; D gene: .; V gene: TRBV19; CDR3 DNA: TGTGCCAGTAGTATCCTTCGAGGCAGACTCTACGAGCAGTACTTC; CDR3 protein: CASSILRGRLYEQYF
clone size: few; J gene: TRBJ2-7; D gene: TRBD1; V gene: TRBV30; CDR3 DNA: TGTGCCTGGAACCCCGGGACAGGGACTTACGAGCAGTACTTC; CDR3 protein: CAWNPGTGTYEQYF
clone size: .; J gene: TRBJ1-4; D gene: .; V gene: TRBV29-1; CDR3 DNA: TGCAGCGTTAGGCGAGGGTCTAATGAAAAACTGTTTTTT; CDR3 protein: CSVRRGSNEKLFF
clone size: .; J gene: TRBJ2-3; D gene: .; V gene: TRBV27; CDR3 DNA: TGTGCCAGCAGAAGGACTACGCAACGCACAGATACGCAGTATTTT; CDR3 protein: CASRRTTQRTDTQYF
clone size: .; J gene: TRBJ1-6; D gene: TRBD1; V gene: TRBV6-2/TRBV6-3; CDR3 DNA: TGTGCCAGCAGCAATCCGGGACAGGGTCTCTTAGTGGATTCACCCCTCCACTTT; CDR3 protein: CASSNPGQGLLVDSPLHF
clone size: .; J gene: TRBJ1-5; D gene: .; V gene: TRBV6-5; CDR3 DNA: TGTGCCAGCAGTCCAGACACTAGCAATCAGCCCCAGCATTTT; CDR3 protein: CASSPDTSNQPQHF
clone size: .; J gene: TRBJ1-3; D gene: .; V gene: TRBV6-5; CDR3 DNA: TGTGCCAGCAAACGGTCAGGGACTGGAAACACCATATATTTT; CDR3 protein: CASKRSGTGNTIYF
clone size: .; J gene: TRBJ1-5; D gene: .; V gene: TRBV10-3; CDR3 DNA: TGTGCCACCAGGGACGGTAGCAATCAGCCCCAGCATTTT; CDR3 protein: CATRDGSNQPQHF